A single sample is the source of the 2 T cell receptor beta chains below, sequenced in a study of CD8+ T cells in alopecia areata. Treatment noted: oral pan-JAK inhibitor, 5-10 mg twice daily. RNA was extracted and reverse transcribed into cDNA as the sequencing template. Method: immunoSEQ multiplex PCR; TCRdb's copy keeps in-frame clones and lacks some. The table has 130,000 or so clones, 86% seen once. The starting material was CD8+ T cells sorted from blood, obtained at week 4, from a patient treated with tofacitinib. The receptors derive from a human donor with alopecia areata.

The V gene is TRBV2, the J gene TRBJ1-2; D gene ambiguous. V was pared by 7 bases and J by 8 bases, with 20 bases between. Germline CDR1 is SNHLY and CDR2 is FYNNEI. The CDR3 contains 14 residues. The CDR3 spells CASIPEAASLGYTF. CDR3 in DNA: TGTGCCAGCATCCCCGAGGCGGCTTCGTTAGGCTACACCTTC.

The CDR3 DNA sequence: TGTGCCAGCAGCCCCGAATACGCAGGCGAGCAGTACTTC. As protein: CASSPEYAGEQYF. The genes are TRBV7-8 and TRBJ2-7; no definite D call. The CDR3 contains 13 residues. Germline loops: CDR1 SGHVS, CDR2 FQNEAQ. The germline V and J ends were trimmed by 5 bases and 6 bases, with 14 bases remaining between them.